The 9 T cell receptor beta chains below were found in one sample sequenced in a study of blood T cell repertoires in COVID-19. Clones were sequenced by immunoSEQ multiplex PCR, and TCRdb holds only the in-frame ones, with some missing. This table has 95,000 to 150,000 clones, 82% appearing once. Material for sequencing was peripheral blood. The receptors were gathered from a human donor in a cohort sampled during active COVID-19.

In its sample, this clone was seen once. The CDR3 loop reads CASSYNAAGSGNTIYF. The CDR3 nucleotides read TGTGCCAGCAGTTACAACGCCGCCGGGTCTGGAAACACCATATATTTT. J is TRBJ1-3 and V is TRBV6-6; no clear D. Deletions cut 2 bases from V and 1 base from J, with 12 bases between. The CDR3 runs 16 residues. CDR1 is MNHNY and CDR2 is SVGAGI in the germline V gene (reference sequence).

This clone was picked up a small number of times. The chain combines TRBV11-1 with TRBJ1-6; possibly TRBD1 for D (6 bases). CDR3 length: 14 amino acids. The germline V gene has CDR1 SGHAT and CDR2 FQDESV (reference sequence). With 5 bases removed from V and 7 bases from J, the gap between germline ends came to 12 bases. The CDR3 region has the DNA TGTGCCAGCAGCACCGGGACACCCAATTCACCCCTCCACTTT. It yields the protein CASSTGTPNSPLHF.

This chain links TRBV2 with TRBJ1-4; D is perhaps TRBD1 (6 bases). This CDR3 contains 13 residues. V was pared by 4 bases and J by 8 bases, with 11 bases between. Germline V lookup: CDR1 SNHLY, CDR2 FYNNEI. CDR3 loop: CASSGTEAEKLFF. DNA of the CDR3: TGTGCCAGCAGTGGGACAGAAGCGGAAAAACTGTTTTTT.

The gene calls are TRBV6-2 or TRBV6-3 and TRBJ2-1; D is uncertain. This CDR3 is 17 amino acids long. Looked up from germline, CDR1 is MNHEY and CDR2 is SVGEGT. V was cut by 2 bases and J by 2 bases, with 16 bases left in between. CDR3 amino acids: CASSYGFMGQAYNEQFF. The CDR3 region has the DNA TGTGCCAGCAGTTACGGGTTTATGGGCCAGGCCTACAATGAGCAGTTCTTC.

The V and J genes are TRBV18 and TRBJ1-3; D gene uncertain. Trimming removed 6 bases at V and 8 bases at J, with 14 bases between. The CDR3 runs 13 residues. Per the germline V gene, CDR1 is KGHSH and CDR2 is LQKENI. CDR3 sequence reads: CASSPPTRDTIYF. In DNA form, the CDR3 reads TGTGCCAGCTCCCCTCCGACCCGGGACACCATATATTTT.

The chain links TRBV5-5 to TRBJ2-5; possible D gene TRBD2, 6 bases. V was pared by 3 bases and J by 1 base, with 10 bases between. Germline V gene sequence: CDR1 SGHKS, CDR2 YYEKEE (reference sequence). The CDR3 is 14 residues long. The CDR3 is CASSWPGAQETQYF. CDR3 DNA sequence: TGTGCCAGCAGCTGGCCGGGAGCCCAAGAGACCCAGTACTTC.

This clone has more than one count but fewer than ten. This rearrangement joins TRBV19 to TRBJ2-1, with TRBD2 matching 14 bases. Trimming took 2 bases from V and 1 from J; bases not matched to a gene: 4. This CDR3 comprises 18 residues. Germline V gives CDR1 LNHDA, CDR2 SQIVND (reference sequence). CDR3 loop: CASSIPTSGGASYNEQFF. The CDR3 bases are TGTGCCAGTAGTATACCGACTAGCGGGGGGGCGTCCTACAATGAGCAGTTCTTC.

The V call is TRBV18, the J call TRBJ2-3; tentative D call: TRBD1 (6 bases). Trimming cost V 3 bases and J 4 bases, with 8 bases left between them. CDR1 and CDR2 (germline): KGHSH, LQKENI. There are 13 residues in the CDR3. The CDR3 DNA reads as TGTGCCAGCTCACCCCACAGGGCAGATACGCAGTATTTT. It encodes CASSPHRADTQYF.

The rearrangement joins TRBV4-3 to TRBJ2-1; D call uncertain. Per the germline V gene, CDR1 is LGHNA and CDR2 is YSLEER. The V end lost 0 bases, the J end lost 10 bases, and 16 bases lay between the germline ends. The CDR3 covers 15 residues. CDR3 DNA sequence: TGCGCCAGCAGCCAAGACAGACTGACGCTTACGGAGCAGTTCTTC. This gives the protein CASSQDRLTLTEQFF.